This entry is about one T cell receptor beta chain. Authors' methods: Reference gene primers were amplified, and this amplification served to estimate nucleated cell counts. Assay: immunoSEQ multiplex PCR; the TCRdb copy retains only in-frame clones and omits some. For V, J and clone size, that table is used; D and trimming come from the DNA. The sample lists about 170,000 clones, approximately 84% occurring once. V dropped 4 bases and J dropped 3 bases, with 12 bases sitting between them. The CDR3 consists of 15 residues. CDR1 and CDR2 (germline): MNHEY, SVGAGI. The sample belongs to a study of blood T cell repertoires in COVID-19. At the level of the study: Nucleic acid was either cDNA or gDNA, and it came from T cells, B-cell-depleted T cells, or PBMCs.

The sequenced sample consisted of peripheral blood. The clonotype originates from a middle-aged man who had recovered from COVID-19. The V call is TRBV6-5, the J call TRBJ1-4; a weak D match, TRBD1 (5 bases). The CDR3 loop is CASSSDSEPNEKLFF. For the CDR3, the DNA is TGTGCCAGCAGTTCCGACAGTGAGCCTAATGAAAAACTGTTTTTT.